This TCR beta chain was sequenced in a study of regulatory T cells in long-lasting Graves disease. Indicated time point: newly diagnosed GD, antithyroid drugs for less than 3 months. PBMC-extracted RNA yielded the TCR library. Diagnosing Graves' disease relied on the American Thyroid Association guidelines. With iRepertoire HTBI primers and Arm-PCR of CDR3 regions, TCR beta libraries were built. TCRdb re-analysed the multiplex PCR reads in MiXCR, keeping a single row per CDR3 protein. The sample contains approximately 460,000 distinct CDR3 sequences, 16% of which appear only once. The CDR3 spans 14 residues. The germline V gene encodes CDR1 MDHEN and CDR2 SYDVKM. Concerning this clonotype: A read error may produce the germline difference seen at one junction end.

This same sample was also taken into another study, of T cells in Graves' hyperthyroidism and ophthalmopathy.

The gene calls are TRBV28 and TRBJ1-2, with D unclear. The clonotype comes from a woman aged 30 to 39 with Graves disease. The source was peripheral blood mononuclear cells (PBMCs), collected at new diagnosis, from a patient treated with antithyroid drugs. CDR3 nucleotide sequence: TGTGCCAGCTGGCCTCGACTGGGGAGGACTCGGAGCGACTTC. It is translated as CASWPRLGRTRSDF.